Following are 23 T cell receptor beta chains from one sample sequenced in a study of post-analysis software for immune sequencing data. Study-level findings and limits: Patients carried a handful of TRBV segments more frequently than controls did, and TRBV5-6, TRBV5-1 and TRBV20-1 were among them.

Unique molecular identifiers were built into the TCR beta cDNA libraries. TCRdb re-derived calls from the PCR reads in MiXCR, one entry per CDR3 protein. The sample lists 380,000 or so distinct CDR3 sequences, roughly 36% occurring once. The antigens these receptors bind are not known. Sequenced input: blood. All receptors come from a girl under 18 with multiple sclerosis.

The chain links TRBV18 to TRBJ2-3; 8 bases line up with TRBD2. The CDR3 extends over 16 amino acids. Germline CDR1 is KGHSH and CDR2 is LQKENI. Trimming took 1 base from V and 14 from J; bases not matched to a gene: 17. The CDR3 region is CASSPREGTSGHDRYF. In DNA, the CDR3 is TGTGCCAGCTCACCACGGGAGGGTACTAGCGGTCATGATCGGTATTTT.

This clonotype appeared a few times. This chain joins TRBV7-9 and TRBJ2-3, with 8 bases fitting TRBD1. CDR3 length: 16 residues. Trimming removed 0 bases from V and 2 bases from J; junction bases left unmatched: 4. Germline CDR1 is SEHNR and CDR2 is FQNEAQ (reference sequence). CDR3 nucleotides: TGTGCCAGCAGCTTAGCGGCAGGGGGCCCCACAGATACGCAGTATTTT. This encodes CASSLAAGGPTDTQYF.

The V and J genes are TRBV7-9 and TRBJ2-7, with TRBD1 matching over 8 bases. With V trimmed by 5 bases and J by 5 bases, 11 bases remained unmatched. This CDR3 has 15 amino acids. Germline values: CDR1 SEHNR, CDR2 FQNEAQ (reference sequence). CDR3 coding DNA: TGTGCCAGCAGCCCGCCGGAGACAGGGGCCCACGAGCAGTACTTC. As protein: CASSPPETGAHEQYF.

The table lists this clonotype with a count of one. The V gene is TRBV29-1, the J gene TRBJ2-4; the D is unclear. The tail of the sequence fits TRBJ2-7 better, so the J call may be wrong. The germline V gene has CDR1 SQVTM and CDR2 ANQGSEA. The CDR3 contains 12 residues. CDR3 DNA sequence: TGCAGCGTTTCTCACTCGAACTACGAGCAGTACTTC. This encodes CSVSHSNYEQYF.

V and J are TRBV29-1 and TRBJ2-3, with 11 nucleotides matching TRBD1. The CDR3 is 18 amino acids. The germline gives CDR1 SQVTM, CDR2 ANQGSEA. The trim removed 6 bases at V and 0 bases at J, leaving 14 bases unmatched. CDR3: CSVALFPGQGESTDTQYF. The CDR3 DNA is TGCAGCGTAGCCCTCTTTCCGGGACAGGGGGAAAGCACAGATACGCAGTATTTT.

The genes are TRBV7-9 and TRBJ1-4; 10 nucleotides agree with TRBD1. CDR3 length: 18 residues. Germline V gene lookup returns CDR1 SEHNR and CDR2 FQNEAQ (reference sequence). V was pared by 5 bases and J by 11 bases, with 20 bases of the junction left unmatched. In nucleotides, the CDR3 is TGTGCCAGCAGCCCACGTCCCGGGACAGGGGCCGACGCCTCGAAACTGTTTTTT. The encoded protein is CASSPRPGTGADASKLFF. Full variable domain (outside the CDR3, taken from reference TRBV7-9 and TRBJ1-4): DTGVSQNPRHKITKRGQNVTFRCDPISEHNRLYWYRQTLGQGPEFLTYFQNEAQLEKSRLLSDRFSAERPKGSFSTLEIQRTEQGDSAMYLCASSPRPGTGADASKLFFGSGTQLSVL.

CDR3 coding DNA: TGTGCCAGCAGGGGACAGGGGTTCTATGGCTACACCTTC. Translating gives CASRGQGFYGYTF. V gene TRBV2 combines with J gene TRBJ1-2, with 10 bases aligning to TRBD1. V shed 6 bases, J shed 4 bases, and the junction held 2 bases outside the gene matches. In germline, CDR1 is SNHLY, CDR2 FYNNEI. The CDR3 is 13 amino acids.

This clonotype was seen only a few times. The chain combines TRBV11-2 with TRBJ1-1; no firm D call. The germline CDR1 and CDR2 sequences are SGHAT and FQNNGV. Between the trimmed V and J ends, which lost 5 bases and 0 bases, there was a span of 10 bases. The CDR3 consists of 14 residues. The CDR3 here is CASSPQLVNTEAFF. The CDR3 bases are TGTGCCAGCAGCCCGCAACTAGTGAACACTGAAGCTTTCTTT.

This chain connects TRBV28 to TRBJ2-7; D might be TRBD2 (7 bases). Germline CDR1 MDHEN, CDR2 SYDVKM. CDR3 length: 16 amino acids. Trimming stripped 1 base from V and 2 bases from J, with 15 bases between. CDR3 sequence (DNA): TGTGCCAGCAGTTTATCATCGGGGGGCCCTACCTACGAGCAGTACTTC. Amino acids: CASSLSSGGPTYEQYF. Looking up the rest from reference TRBV28 and TRBJ2-7 gives the full variable domain: DVKVTQSSRYLVKRTGEKVFLECVQDMDHENMFWYRQDPGLGLRLIYFSYDVKMKEKGDIPEGYSVSREKKERFSLILESASTNQTSMYLCASSLSSGGPTYEQYFGPGTRLTVT.

This clonotype was observed a few times. This sequence joins TRBV20-1 and TRBJ1-2, with 7 bases aligning to TRBD1. Germline lookup yields CDR1 DFQATT and CDR2 SNEGSKA (reference sequence). V trimming: 2 bases; J trimming: 2 bases; junction bases outside the gene matches: 5. The length of the CDR3 is 14 residues. The CDR3 bases are TGCAGTGCTAGAATCTCAGGGGGAAACTATGGCTACACCTTC. Residues: CSARISGGNYGYTF.

This clonotype was counted only a few times. The chain has TRBV29-1 and TRBJ1-1, with D unclear. The V gene lost 4 bases and the J gene lost 0 bases, with 12 bases spanning the gap. The CDR3 covers 14 residues. Germline V gene lookup returns CDR1 SQVTM and CDR2 ANQGSEA. CDR3 DNA: TGCAGCGTTGTCGGATCGGTAATGAACACTGAAGCTTTCTTT. This gives the protein CSVVGSVMNTEAFF.

The CDR3 nucleotides are TGCAGTGCTCTCCCGGGGACTAGTCCAACAGATACGCAGTATTTT. It specifies CSALPGTSPTDTQYF. The chain employs TRBV20-1 and TRBJ2-3, with 8 bases aligning to TRBD2. In germline, CDR1 is DFQATT, CDR2 SNEGSKA (reference sequence). CDR3 length: 15 residues. After removal of 5 bases from V and 3 bases from J, the junction contained 10 bases not matched to a gene.

V usage is TRBV27 and J usage is TRBJ2-3, with D uncertain. Germline V gene lookup returns CDR1 MNHEY and CDR2 SMNVEV (reference sequence). V was cut by 5 bases and J by 5 bases, with 5 bases left in between. CDR3 length: 11 amino acids. The CDR3 reads CASSALDTQYF. The DNA for the CDR3 is TGTGCCAGCAGTGCCCTAGATACGCAGTATTTT.

The rearrangement links TRBV12-3 or TRBV12-4 to TRBJ1-4; D perhaps matches TRBD1 (6 bases). The CDR3 is 13 residues long. Trimming removed 2 bases at V and 8 bases at J, with 9 bases between. The CDR3 coding sequence is TGTGCCAGCAGTTTATATAGGGGGGAAAAACTGTTTTTT. Its protein product is CASSLYRGEKLFF.

This chain joins TRBV6-5 and TRBJ1-1; 7 nucleotides agree with TRBD1. CDR1 and CDR2 (germline): MNHEY, SVGAGI. V shed 7 bases, J shed 1 base, and the junction held 6 bases outside the gene matches. The CDR3 loop spans 14 amino acids. CDR3 region: CASIGGQWNTEAFF. The DNA for the CDR3 is TGTGCCAGCATAGGGGGACAGTGGAACACTGAAGCTTTCTTT.

The rearrangement uses TRBV7-8 and TRBJ2-7; 7 bases agree with TRBD2. V shed 1 base, J shed 0 bases, and the junction held 3 bases outside the gene matches. CDR3 size: 15 residues. Germline V CDR1 and CDR2: SGHVS, FQNEAQ. The CDR3 sequence: CASSLEGLSSYEQYF. The CDR3 nucleotides read TGTGCCAGCAGCTTAGAGGGACTAAGCTCCTACGAGCAGTACTTC. Filled out from reference TRBV7-8 and TRBJ2-7, the complete variable domain reads GAGVSQSPRYKVAKRGQDVALRCDPISGHVSLFWYQQALGQGPEFLTYFQNEAQLDKSGLPSDRFFAERPEGSVSTLKIQRTQQEDSAVYLCASSLEGLSSYEQYFGPGTRLTVT.

The rearrangement links TRBV7-2 to TRBJ2-5; 9 bases line up with TRBD2. V shed 5 bases and J 4 bases; nucleotides not matched to a gene: 5. This CDR3 region has 14 residues. CDR1 is SGHTA and CDR2 is FQGNSA in the germline V gene. The CDR3 loop is CASSERLAVETQYF. CDR3 bases: TGTGCCAGCAGCGAAAGACTAGCGGTAGAGACCCAGTACTTC.

This clonotype has just a few counts. The chain has TRBV7-2 and TRBJ2-2; possibly TRBD2 for D (5 bases). CDR3 length equals 18 residues. Trimming removed 1 base from V and 0 bases from J, with 15 bases in between. Per the germline V gene, CDR1 is SGHTA and CDR2 is FQGNSA. The CDR3 region has the DNA TGTGCCAGCAGCTTAGGGGTGCCGGGAAGTCCGAACACCGGGGAGCTGTTTTTT. Residues: CASSLGVPGSPNTGELFF.

The rearrangement joins TRBV5-1 to TRBJ2-1; 10 nucleotides agree with TRBD2. Germline V gene lookup returns CDR1 SGHRS and CDR2 YFSETQ. V lost 0 bases, J lost 8 bases, and 8 bases stayed unmatched. CDR3 size: 16 residues. As DNA, the CDR3 is TGCGCCAGCAGCTTGGGGCTAGCGGGGGCCCCGGATGAGCAGTTCTTC. Translating it yields CASSLGLAGAPDEQFF.

This clonotype turned up a few times. The chain has TRBV5-1 and TRBJ2-7, with no clear D. CDR1 and CDR2 from the germline V gene are SGHRS and YFSETQ. The germline V and J ends were trimmed by 0 bases and 2 bases, with 12 bases remaining between them. The CDR3 runs to 15 residues. Here the CDR3 DNA reads TGCGCCAGCAGCTTGGCCGCTGGGGATCCCTACGAGCAGTACTTC. Amino acid sequence: CASSLAAGDPYEQYF.

The gene calls are TRBV29-1 and TRBJ2-1; D is undetermined. The assigned J gene may be wrong: the sequence end matches TRBJ2-7 better. CDR3 length: 13 amino acids. CDR1 is SQVTM and CDR2 is ANQGSEA in the germline V gene. The CDR3 is CSVGGRNIAGQYF. The DNA of the CDR3 is TGCAGCGTTGGAGGTCGAAATATCGCAGGGCAGTACTTC.

This clonotype was observed a handful of times. This chain joins TRBV7-2 and TRBJ1-4, with D possibly TRBD1 on 5 matching bases. Germline-derived CDR1 and CDR2 are SGHTA and FQGNSA. The CDR3 loop spans 16 amino acids. V was pared by 5 bases and J by 7 bases, with 20 bases between. The CDR3 protein is CASSQLGWGVSEKLFF. The CDR3 nucleotides are TGTGCCAGCAGCCAATTGGGTTGGGGGGTATCTGAAAAACTGTTTTTT.

The rearrangement links TRBV20-1 to TRBJ2-5; TRBD1 matches 8 bases. After removal of 3 bases from V and 1 base from J, the junction contained 7 bases not matched to a gene. This CDR3 has 15 residues. CDR1 is DFQATT and CDR2 is SNEGSKA in the germline V gene (reference sequence). The CDR3 region is CSARLAGGPQETQYF. The CDR3 DNA follows: TGCAGTGCTAGGTTGGCAGGGGGCCCCCAAGAGACCCAGTACTTC.